One T cell receptor (beta chain) is described in this entry. This entry belongs to a study of OX40 agonist ivuxolimab in advanced cancers. Across the study: Allowance was made for prior anti-PD-1, anti-PD-L1 or anti-CTLA-4 therapy, and around 41% had some. Patients achieving partial responses numbered three: one hepatocellular carcinoma case and two cutaneous melanoma cases.

The CDR3 runs to 17 residues. CDR1 and CDR2 (germline): SGHVS, FQNEAQ. The V end lost 1 base, the J end lost 10 bases, and 22 bases lay between the germline ends. The protocol was immunoSEQ multiplex PCR, while the TCRdb copy is restricted to in-frame clones and leaves out a portion. The sample lists some 63,000 clones, over 80% occurring once. This material consisted of CD4+ or CD8+ T cells sorted from blood, taken in a trial of the OX40 agonist ivuxolimab. The rearrangement links TRBV7-8 to TRBJ1-4; D gene ambiguous. This TCR was sampled from an adult with an advanced solid tumor such as melanoma, head and neck, liver or kidney cancer. DNA for the CDR3: TGTGCCAGCAGCTTAGGGGTGTATCCAGGCTCCCTACGAAAACTGTTTTTT. It codes for CASSLGVYPGSLRKLFF.